This T cell receptor (beta chain) was recorded in a study of blood T cell repertoires in COVID-19. Germline-derived CDR1 and CDR2 are SGHAT and FQNNGV. V gave up 5 bases and J gave up 2 bases; unmatched junction bases: 8. CDR3 length: 15 amino acids. How the authors handled the data: It was from reference gene primer amplification that nucleated cell counts were estimated. Assay used: immunoSEQ multiplex PCR; TCRdb lists only in-frame clones, some missing. V, J and clone size reflect that table, while D and trimming were determined from the DNA. The sample holds 120,000 or so clones, more than 70% seen once.

The rearrangement joins TRBV11-2 to TRBJ2-7, with 8 bases aligning to TRBD1. The sample consisted of peripheral blood. The TCR sequence derives from a man in his 70s with acute or convalescent COVID-19. CDR3 sequence: CASSLTGGTAYEQYF. The CDR3 region has the DNA TGTGCCAGCAGCCTTACAGGGGGAACTGCCTACGAGCAGTACTTC.